This paragraph reports one T cell receptor (beta chain). The antigen remains unidentified. From the RT-PCR reads, TCRdb called clonotypes with MiXCR, one entry per CDR3 protein. The sample yields hundreds of thousands of distinct CDR3 sequences, approximately 12% seen once. This sample was taken from a study of response to subunit inactivated influenza vaccine. Study-wide results and caveats: The authors proposed limited new T cell recruitment per seasonal influenza vaccination.

The CDR3 consists of 15 residues. Germline V gene data show CDR1 as SGDLS and CDR2 as YYNGEE. The V segment lost 3 bases and the J segment 3 bases; nucleotides outside the gene matches: 8. The chain links TRBV9 to TRBJ1-2, with 7 nucleotides matching TRBD1. This receptor was obtained from a man aged 50-60 years who received an inactivated influenza vaccine. The starting material was PBMCs from blood, obtained on the day of vaccination. DNA of the CDR3: TGTGCCAGCAGCGCCGGGACAGCGACTCACTATGGCTACACCTTC. Translated, it gives CASSAGTATHYGYTF. Supplemented by reference TRBV9 and TRBJ1-2, the full variable domain reads DSGVTQTPKHLITATGQRVTLRCSPRSGDLSVYWYQQSLDQGLQFLIQYYNGEERAKGNILERFSAQQFPDLHSELNLSSLELGDSALYFCASSAGTATHYGYTFGSGTRLTVV.